This T cell receptor beta chain derives from a study of T cell responses to AZD1222 COVID-19 vaccine. The sample holds one count of this clone. V gave up 4 bases and J gave up 4 bases; unmatched junction bases: 6. From germline, CDR1 is SGHNT and CDR2 YENEEA. The CDR3 covers 15 residues. TCRdb's copy holds only in-frame clones and misses some; the assay was immunoSEQ multiplex PCR. Of about 150,000 clones in the sample, roughly nine tenths were seen once. The receptor was derived from an adult in good health. This rearrangement joins TRBV11-3 to TRBJ2-1; 8 bases agree with TRBD2. Sequencing used peripheral blood, obtained on day 0 of MenACWY control vaccination. CDR3 DNA: TGTGCCAGCAGCTCCTTAGCGGGAACATACAATGAGCAGTTCTTC. This gives the protein CASSSLAGTYNEQFF. Looking up the rest from reference TRBV11-3 and TRBJ2-1 gives the full variable domain: EAGVVQSPRYKIIEKKQPVAFWCNPISGHNTLYWYLQNLGQGPELLIRYENEEAVDDSQLPKDRFSAERLKGVDSTLKIQPAELGDSAVYLCASSSLAGTYNEQFFGPGTRLTVL.